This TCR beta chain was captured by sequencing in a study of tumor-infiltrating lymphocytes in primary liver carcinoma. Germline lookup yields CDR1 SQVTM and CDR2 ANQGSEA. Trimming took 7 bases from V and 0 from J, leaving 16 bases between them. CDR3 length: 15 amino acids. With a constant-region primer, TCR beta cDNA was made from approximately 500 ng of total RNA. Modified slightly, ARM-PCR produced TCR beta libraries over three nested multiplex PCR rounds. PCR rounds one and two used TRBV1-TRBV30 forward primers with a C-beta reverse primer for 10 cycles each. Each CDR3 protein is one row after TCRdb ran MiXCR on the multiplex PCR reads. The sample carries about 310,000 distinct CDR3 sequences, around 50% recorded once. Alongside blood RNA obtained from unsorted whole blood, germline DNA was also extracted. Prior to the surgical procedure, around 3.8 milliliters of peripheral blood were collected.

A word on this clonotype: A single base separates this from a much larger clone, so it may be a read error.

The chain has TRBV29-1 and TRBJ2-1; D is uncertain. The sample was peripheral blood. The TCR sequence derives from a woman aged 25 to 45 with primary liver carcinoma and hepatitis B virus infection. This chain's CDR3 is CSAPRLDGSYNEQFF. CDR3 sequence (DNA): TGCAGCGCCCCCCGGTTAGACGGCTCCTACAATGAGCAGTTCTTC.